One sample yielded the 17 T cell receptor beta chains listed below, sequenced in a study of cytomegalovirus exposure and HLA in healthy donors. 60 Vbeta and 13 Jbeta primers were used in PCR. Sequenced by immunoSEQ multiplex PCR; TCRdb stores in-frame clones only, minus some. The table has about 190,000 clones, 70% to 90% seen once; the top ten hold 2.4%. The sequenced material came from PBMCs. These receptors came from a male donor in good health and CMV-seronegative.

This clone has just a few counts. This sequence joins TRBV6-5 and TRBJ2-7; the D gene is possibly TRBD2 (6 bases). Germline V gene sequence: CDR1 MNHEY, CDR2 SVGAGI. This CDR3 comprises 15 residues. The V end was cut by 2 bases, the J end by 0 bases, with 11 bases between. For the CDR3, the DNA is TGTGCCAGCAGTTACGCTAGCGCCTTCTCCTACGAGCAGTACTTC. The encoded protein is CASSYASAFSYEQYF.

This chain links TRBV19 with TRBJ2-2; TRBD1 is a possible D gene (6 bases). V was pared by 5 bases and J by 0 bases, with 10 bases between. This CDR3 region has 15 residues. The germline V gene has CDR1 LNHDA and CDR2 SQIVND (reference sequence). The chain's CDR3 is CASSPQGTNTGELFF. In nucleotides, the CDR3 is TGTGCCAGTAGTCCGCAGGGGACGAACACCGGGGAGCTGTTTTTT.

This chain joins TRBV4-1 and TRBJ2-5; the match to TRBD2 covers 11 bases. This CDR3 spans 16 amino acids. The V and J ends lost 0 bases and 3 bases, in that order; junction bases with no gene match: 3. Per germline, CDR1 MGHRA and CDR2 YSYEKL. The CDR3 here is CASSQEGLAAEETQYF. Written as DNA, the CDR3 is TGCGCCAGCAGCCAAGAGGGACTAGCGGCAGAAGAGACCCAGTACTTC.

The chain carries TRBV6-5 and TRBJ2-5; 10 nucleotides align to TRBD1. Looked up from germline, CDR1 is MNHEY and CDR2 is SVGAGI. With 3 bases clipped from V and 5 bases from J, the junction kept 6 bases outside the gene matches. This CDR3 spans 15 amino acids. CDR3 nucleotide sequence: TGTGCCAGCAGTTATGCGACAGGGGGCGCCGAGACCCAGTACTTC. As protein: CASSYATGGAETQYF.

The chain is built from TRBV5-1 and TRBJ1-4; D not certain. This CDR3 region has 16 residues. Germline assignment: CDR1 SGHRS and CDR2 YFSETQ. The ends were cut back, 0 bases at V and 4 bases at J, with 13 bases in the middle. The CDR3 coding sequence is TGCGCCAGCAGCTTGGATTCGGGAGTCGGTAATGAAAAACTGTTTTTT. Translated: CASSLDSGVGNEKLFF.

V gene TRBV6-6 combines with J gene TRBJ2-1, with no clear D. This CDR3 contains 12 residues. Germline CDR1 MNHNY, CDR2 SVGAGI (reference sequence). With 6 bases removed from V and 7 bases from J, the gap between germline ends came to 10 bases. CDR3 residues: CASSNAENEQFF. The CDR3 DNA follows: TGTGCCAGCAGCAATGCCGAGAATGAGCAGTTCTTC.

The CDR3 loop reads CASSPGTSGRGEQYF. The CDR3 DNA follows: TGTGCCAGCTCACCCGGGACTAGCGGGAGGGGCGAGCAGTACTTC. V and J are TRBV18 and TRBJ2-7; the match to TRBD2 covers 16 bases. Germline V CDR1 and CDR2: KGHSH, LQKENI. The CDR3 contains 15 residues. The V and J ends lost 3 bases and 6 bases, in that order; junction bases with no gene match: 2.

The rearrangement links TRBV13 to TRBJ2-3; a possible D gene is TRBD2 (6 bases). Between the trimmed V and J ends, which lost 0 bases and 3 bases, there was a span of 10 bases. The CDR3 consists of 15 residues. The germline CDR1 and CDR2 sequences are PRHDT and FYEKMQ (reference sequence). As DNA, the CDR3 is TGTGCCAGCAGCTTAGGAGCAGGGAGGACAGATACGCAGTATTTT. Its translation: CASSLGAGRTDTQYF.

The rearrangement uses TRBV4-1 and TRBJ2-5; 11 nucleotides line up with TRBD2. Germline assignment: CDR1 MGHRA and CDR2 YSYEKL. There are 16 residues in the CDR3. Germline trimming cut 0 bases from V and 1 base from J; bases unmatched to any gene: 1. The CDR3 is CASSQDLAGGQETQYF. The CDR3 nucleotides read TGCGCCAGCAGCCAAGATCTAGCGGGGGGCCAAGAGACCCAGTACTTC.

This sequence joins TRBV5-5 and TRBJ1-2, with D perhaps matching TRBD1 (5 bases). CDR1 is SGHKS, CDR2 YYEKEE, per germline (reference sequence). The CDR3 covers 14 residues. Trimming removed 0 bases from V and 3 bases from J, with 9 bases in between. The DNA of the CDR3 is TGTGCCAGCAGCTTGGCCGGGGGTGACTATGGCTACACCTTC. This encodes CASSLAGGDYGYTF. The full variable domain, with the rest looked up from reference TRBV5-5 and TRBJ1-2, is DAGVTQSPTHLIKTRGQQVTLRCSPISGHKSVSWYQQVLGQGPQFIFQYYEKEERGRGNFPDRFSARQFPNYSSELNVNALLLGDSALYLCASSLAGGDYGYTFGSGTRLTVV.

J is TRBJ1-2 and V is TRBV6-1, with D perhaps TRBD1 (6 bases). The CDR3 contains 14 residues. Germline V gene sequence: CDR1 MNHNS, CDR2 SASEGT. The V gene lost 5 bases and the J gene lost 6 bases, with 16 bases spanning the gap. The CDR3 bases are TGTGCCAGCAGTTCCGTACAGGGTTTAGATGGCTACACCTTC. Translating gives CASSSVQGLDGYTF.

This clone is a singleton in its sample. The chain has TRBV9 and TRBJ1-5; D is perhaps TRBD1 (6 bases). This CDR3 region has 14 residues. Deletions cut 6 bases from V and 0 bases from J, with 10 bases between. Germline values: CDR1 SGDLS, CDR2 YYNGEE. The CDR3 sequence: CASTRGGSNQPQHF. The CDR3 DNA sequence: TGTGCCAGCACTAGGGGGGGTAGCAATCAGCCCCAGCATTTT. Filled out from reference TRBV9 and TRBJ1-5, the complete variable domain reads DSGVTQTPKHLITATGQRVTLRCSPRSGDLSVYWYQQSLDQGLQFLIQYYNGEERAKGNILERFSAQQFPDLHSELNLSSLELGDSALYFCASTRGGSNQPQHFGDGTRLSIL.

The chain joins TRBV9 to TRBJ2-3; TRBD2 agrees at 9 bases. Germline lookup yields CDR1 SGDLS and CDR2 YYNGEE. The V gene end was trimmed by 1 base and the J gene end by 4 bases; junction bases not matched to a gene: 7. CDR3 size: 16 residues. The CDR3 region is CASSVISSGIADTQYF. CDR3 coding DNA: TGTGCCAGCAGCGTAATATCTAGCGGGATCGCAGATACGCAGTATTTT.

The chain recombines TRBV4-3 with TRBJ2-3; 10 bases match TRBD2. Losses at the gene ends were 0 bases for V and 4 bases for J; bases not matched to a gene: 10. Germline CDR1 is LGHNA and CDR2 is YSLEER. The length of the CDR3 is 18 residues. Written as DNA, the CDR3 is TGCGCCAGCAGCCAAGATAATGGGCTAGCGGGAGCATCAGATACGCAGTATTTT. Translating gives CASSQDNGLAGASDTQYF.

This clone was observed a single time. CDR3 DNA sequence: TGTGCCAGCTCGCTTGGACGGGGTAATGAAAAACTGTTTTTT. Its translation: CASSLGRGNEKLFF. This chain uses TRBV18 with TRBJ1-4; no reliable D call. Trimming pared 6 bases from V and 4 bases from J, leaving 12 bases between. The CDR3 loop spans 14 amino acids. Per germline, CDR1 KGHSH and CDR2 LQKENI.

This CDR3 is CASSDSVGRRREQFF. The DNA for the CDR3 is TGTGCCAGCAGTGACTCGGTGGGCAGGCGCCGAGAGCAGTTCTTC. The V gene is TRBV6-4, the J gene TRBJ2-1; D not resolved. V lost 0 bases and J lost 10, with 16 bases in between. This CDR3 has 15 amino acids. Germline CDR1 and CDR2: MRHNA and SNTAGT.

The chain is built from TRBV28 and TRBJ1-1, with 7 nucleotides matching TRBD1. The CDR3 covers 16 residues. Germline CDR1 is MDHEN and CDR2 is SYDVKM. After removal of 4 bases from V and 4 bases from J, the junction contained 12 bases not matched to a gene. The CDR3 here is CASSSPALGGATEAFF. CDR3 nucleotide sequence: TGTGCCAGCAGTTCCCCCGCCCTAGGGGGCGCCACTGAAGCTTTCTTT.